This record covers a single TCR beta chain. What it binds is not known. The sample comes from a study of persistence of HIV-infected CD4 T cells. The immunoSEQ assay was version 4, run in survey mode. TCRdb's table, derived via immunoSEQ multiplex PCR, lists solely in-frame clones and lacks some. The table records tens of thousands of clones, roughly 90% of them present only once. This nonspecific control used anti-CD3/anti-CD28 bead stimulation of CD4+ T cells. CD4+ T cells upregulating both CD40 ligand and CD69 were sorted as responding cells. There are 14 residues in the CDR3. The V gene end was trimmed by 8 bases and the J gene end by 7 bases; junction bases not matched to a gene: 7. In germline, CDR1 is MDHEN, CDR2 SYDVKM.

The V and J genes are TRBV28 and TRBJ1-5; 11 bases fit TRBD1. The sequencing used CD4+ T cells sorted from PBMCs after roughly 17-hour stimulation, collected from a patient who received antiretroviral therapy. This sequence originates from an adult woman with HIV who was CMV-seropositive. CDR3 DNA sequence: TGTGCCAGCGGCCGGACAGGGGGCTGGCAGCCCCAGCATTTT. It encodes CASGRTGGWQPQHF.